The source of this T cell receptor beta chain is a study of T cells after yellow fever vaccination. Study-wide findings and caveats: Post-booster repertoires contained most primary-vaccination clones again (roughly 96% CD4, roughly 90% CD8). Contamination by abundant bulk-population clonotypes could be present in FACS-sorted repertoires.

TCRdb used MiXCR to reprocess the 5' RACE reads, holding one entry per CDR3 protein. The table has under 600,000 distinct CDR3 sequences, roughly 12% seen once. The table lists this clonotype with a few counts. Its antigen is currently unknown. CDR1 LNHDA and CDR2 SQIVND come from the germline V gene (reference sequence). CDR3 length: 14 amino acids. J was trimmed by 7 bases and V by 7 bases; bases with no gene match: 9. This TCR was sampled from a man aged 30 to 45 who received the YFV17D yellow fever vaccine. The chain is built from TRBV19 and TRBJ2-1; TRBD1 matches 8 bases. The sequences come from PBMCs, collected on the day of the yellow fever booster vaccination. In DNA form, the CDR3 reads TGTGCCAGTATTCCGCAGGGGGCTGGGAATGAGCAGTTCTTC. Its protein product is CASIPQGAGNEQFF.